This TCR beta chain was recorded in a study of cytomegalovirus exposure and HLA in healthy donors. Profiled with immunoSEQ multiplex PCR; TCRdb holds only in-frame clones, not every one. In the table there are a few hundred thousand clones, about 92% of which are singletons. V lost 1 base to trimming and J lost 7 bases, with 4 bases between them. CDR3 length: 10 residues. CDR1 and CDR2 from the germline V gene are DFQATT and SNEGSKA (reference sequence). Study-wide results and caveats: For cytomegalovirus status, the classifier reportedly gave diagnoses with high specificity and sensitivity. In vitro checks showed that a few CMV-associated chains really do target CMV antigens.

This clone came up a few times. Its antigen is not known. The donors formed part of the roughly 120-subject validation cohort, distinct from the roughly 620-subject first cohort. Material: PBMCs. The chain links TRBV20-1 to TRBJ1-1; D call uncertain. This sequence was found in a woman aged 25 to 39 in good health and CMV-seronegative. The CDR3 DNA is TGCAGTGCTAGAGTCGGTGAAGCTTTCTTT. This codes for CSARVGEAFF.